This entry concerns a single TCR beta chain. This receptor's antigen is unknown. No quality values exist for individual bases; no much larger clone is one base distant. Using the deep immunoSEQ assay, multiplex PCR amplified TCR CDR3 regions from genomic DNA. Extracted genomic DNA from each cell subset was spread evenly across all wells of several immunoSEQ 96-well plates, with each plate serving as a replicate. For sorted subsets, approximately 190 ng genomic DNA, equal to some 30,000 T cell genomes, was loaded into each replicate PCR. Purified libraries were measured with a Qubit 3.0 fluorometer, size-checked on a Bioanalyzer 2100, and measured again with the KAPA Library Quantification kit. Every immunoSEQ 96-well plate was sequenced on a dedicated single-read 150-cycle Illumina NextSeq 550 flow cell. Processing in the source paper ran as follows. Because only junctional sequences without quality scores were contained in the immunoSEQ output, filtering matching that applied to full-length reads could not be performed. Sequences were annotated with PyIR, a Python wrapper for IgBLAST v1.9, and V/J genes and CDR3 were assigned using IMGT germline references. Any read was removed if the V/J assignment was weak (E-value above 1e-6), the CDR3 was missing, or the read contained stop codons, out-of-frame junctions, or ambiguous translated residues. V3J clonotypes were defined as sequences sharing the same inferred V gene, J gene, and CDR3 amino acid sequence. Percentage overlap between repertoires was computed as shared unique clonotypes divided by the size of the smaller repertoire. Richness of each repertoire was evaluated using RTK rarefaction, the Chao1 estimator, and Recon v2.1 estimates of unobserved clonotypes. Generation probabilities were computed with OLGA for all TCRbeta clonotypes obtained by the gDNA method from a handful of donors. As stored in TCRdb, this immuneACCESS dataset retains in-frame rearrangements with V and J assigned. A fraction of the clones does not appear; measured against another copy, unresolved V genes explain less than half of the discrepancy, and the remainder lacks a known reason. The V and J calls and clone size are taken from that table; D and trimming were inferred from the DNA. Within this sample are roughly 500,000 clones, with roughly 95% of them counted one time only. The top ten clonotypes cover under 0.065% of the sample.

This sample is drawn from a study of shared clonotypes between healthy human individuals (TCRdb year 2020). Turning to the overall study: The cohort comprised two women and a few men aged 18 to 49 years. For each donor, CD4 naive and CD4 memory were each given three plates, CD8 naive was given two plates, and CD8 memory was given one plate. To estimate repertoire size and how much clonotypes are shared between individuals, the study performed deep sequencing of blood TCR repertoires from a handful of healthy adults. To increase sequencing depth and limit assay-specific biases, different laboratories used diverse techniques to prepare libraries and sequence TCR repertoires. Leukapheresis yielded between about 0.85 and 10 billion PBMCs per donor. Summary of the overall study and its limitations: Because the study included only a small number of donors, the genetic and exposure-history diversity represented was limited. Clonotypes shared by all four sorted-subset donors showed higher generation probabilities than non-shared clonotypes. Sampling was limited to blood, and TCR repertoires in tissue likely differ from TCR repertoires in blood. When several donors were compared, the shared fraction of clonotypes was 5% to 6.5% for naive CD4, 3.5% to 4% for naive CD8, roughly 2.3% for memory CD4, and 0.35% to 0.4% for memory CD8. Estimated clonotype richness was generally larger for naive than for memory subsets. Rarefaction of sorted-subset datasets indicated incomplete sequencing despite the large sequencing depth. Pairwise subsampling indicated that sequencing depth was expected to affect the degree of clonotype sharing among donors.

From cysteine to phenylalanine, the CDR3 is 14 amino acids long. Just CDR3 DNA is preserved here, 42 bases in frame from base 1. Trimming at the junction amounts to 2 bases on V and 1 base on J, and the germline ends lie 6 bases apart. CDR1 and CDR2 are drawn from the germline V gene: MNHEY, SVGAGI. Healthy HIV-negative adults with no recently reported acute infections or vaccinations were included as donors. Every donor was a Caucasian adult living in Nashville, Tennessee, USA. Magnetic negative selection was used to enrich CD4+ T cells, after which naive cells were positively selected on CD45RA and the negative fraction became the memory subset. Blood was obtained by leukapheresis, after which PBMCs were separated by Ficoll-Histopaque density gradient centrifugation and cryopreserved in liquid nitrogen vapor phase. Analytical flow cytometry was used to check the purity and quantity of each magnetically sorted T cell population. From each sorted fraction, genomic DNA was isolated and quantified by UV absorbance on a Nanodrop 2000c.

This clonotype was obtained from a woman aged 30 to 39 in good health. Sequenced: naive CD4+ T cells sorted from blood. The cell subset or site label, as the study defines it: CD45RA+ positively selected. Here the chain combines TRBV6-5 and TRBJ2-1; the best D guess is TRBD1, with 6 bases matching. The CDR3 corresponds to CASSYQGSYNEQFF. The DNA is as follows: TGTGCCAGCAGTTACCAGGGGTCCTACAATGAGCAGTTCTTC.